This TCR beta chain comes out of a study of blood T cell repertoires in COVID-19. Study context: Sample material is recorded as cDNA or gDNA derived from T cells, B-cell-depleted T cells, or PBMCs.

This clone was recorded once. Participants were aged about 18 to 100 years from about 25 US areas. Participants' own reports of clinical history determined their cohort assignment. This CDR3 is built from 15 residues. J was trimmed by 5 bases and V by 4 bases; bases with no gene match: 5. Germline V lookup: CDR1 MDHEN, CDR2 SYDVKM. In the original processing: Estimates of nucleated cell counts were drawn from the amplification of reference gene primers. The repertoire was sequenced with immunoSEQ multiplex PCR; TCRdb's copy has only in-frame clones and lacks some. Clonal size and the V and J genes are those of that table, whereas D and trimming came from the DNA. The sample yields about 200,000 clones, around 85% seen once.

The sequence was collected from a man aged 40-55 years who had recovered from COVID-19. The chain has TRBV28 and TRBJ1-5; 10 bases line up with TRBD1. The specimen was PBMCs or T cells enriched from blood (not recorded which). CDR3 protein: CASSSAGQGDQPQHF. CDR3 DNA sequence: TGTGCCAGCAGTTCAGCCGGACAGGGGGATCAGCCCCAGCATTTT.